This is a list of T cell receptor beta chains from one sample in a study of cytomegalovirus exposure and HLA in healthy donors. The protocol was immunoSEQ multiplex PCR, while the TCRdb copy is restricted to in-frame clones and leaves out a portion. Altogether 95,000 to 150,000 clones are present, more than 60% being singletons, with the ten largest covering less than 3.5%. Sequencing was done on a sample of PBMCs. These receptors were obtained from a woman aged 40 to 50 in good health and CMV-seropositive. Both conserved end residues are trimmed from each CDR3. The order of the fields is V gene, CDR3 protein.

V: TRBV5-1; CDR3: ASRAGALASKPFNEKLF
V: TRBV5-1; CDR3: ASSPQTGDQPQH
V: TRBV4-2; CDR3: ASSRRTGAEGTGELF
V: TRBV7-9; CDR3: ASKTLDRYEQY
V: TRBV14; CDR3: ASSPTLGVAYEQY
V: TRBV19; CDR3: ASSTRPDWNSPLH
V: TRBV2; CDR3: ASSEPTGGSSPLH
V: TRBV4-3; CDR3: ASSQLTRTETQY
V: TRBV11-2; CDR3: ASSLRPGGGGNTEAF
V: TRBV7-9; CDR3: ASSSAWGRQGAYEQY
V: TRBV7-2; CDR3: ASSLGTGVTEAF
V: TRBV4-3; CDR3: ASSQVYSTSYEQY
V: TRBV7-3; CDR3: ASSSQGGTDTQY
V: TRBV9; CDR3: ASSAFDRTGNTIY
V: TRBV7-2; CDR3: ASSQGVGELF
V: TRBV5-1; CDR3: ASSLVGGRLNEQF
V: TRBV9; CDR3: ASSPLRGEQY
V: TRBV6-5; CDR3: ASSYGLARDDEQF
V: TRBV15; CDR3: ATSIERGPYEQY
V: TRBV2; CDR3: ASSRDYEQY
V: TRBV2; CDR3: ASSRGQGSYEQY
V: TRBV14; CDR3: ASSQVDRGFEQY
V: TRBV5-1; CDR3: ASSLTAIPTGELF
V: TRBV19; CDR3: ASSTREAGSLYIQY
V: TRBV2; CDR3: ASSVLAGGPNEQF
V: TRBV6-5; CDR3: ASSRGTSNYEQY
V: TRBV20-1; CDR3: SATQGYEQY
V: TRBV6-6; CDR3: ASIAGGINEQY
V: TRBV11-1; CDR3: ASSPDRSNTEAF
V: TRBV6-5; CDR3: ASSPTRTHPEQY
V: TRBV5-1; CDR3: ASETGQGDYGYT
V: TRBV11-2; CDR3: ASSLEMSVEQY
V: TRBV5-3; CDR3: ARSLGRQRYGYT
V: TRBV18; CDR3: ASSPLMVGGANVLT
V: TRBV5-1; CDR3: ASSVSTGTEKLF
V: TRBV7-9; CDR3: ASGATTNEQF
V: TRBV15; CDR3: ATSRVIGTDRETQY